This T cell receptor (beta chain) was observed in a study of blood T cell repertoires in COVID-19. Overall study: COVID-19 samples from acute and convalescent phases originated in the United States, Italy and Spain.

Authors' analysis steps: Reference gene primer amplification in the assay estimated nucleated cell counts. Clones were sequenced by immunoSEQ multiplex PCR, and TCRdb holds only the in-frame ones, with some missing. Clone size and V and J calls were adopted from that table, with D and trimming inferred from the DNA. The sample has fewer than 450,000 clones, around 89% seen once. In germline, CDR1 is PRHDT, CDR2 FYEKMQ (reference sequence). This CDR3 has 16 amino acids. Trimming removed 5 bases from V and 1 base from J; junction bases left unmatched: 9. Recruited during active infection, patients (from Seattle) were subsequently followed longitudinally.

The receptor was derived from a woman between 50 and 59 years old with COVID-19, enrolled during active disease. This chain links TRBV13 with TRBJ1-1; 8 bases are a match to TRBD1. Sequenced sample: peripheral blood. The CDR3 nucleotides read TGTGCCAGCAGCCCCAGGGGGCGACAGGGGAACACTGAAGCTTTCTTT. Protein: CASSPRGRQGNTEAFF.